The 12 T cell receptor beta chains given below trace back to one sample, sequenced in a study of control samples from healthy donors and cancer patients (dated by TCRdb to about 2020). The method was the immunoSEQ multiplex PCR assay. As stored in TCRdb, this immuneACCESS dataset retains in-frame rearrangements with V and J assigned. A fraction of the clones does not appear; measured against another copy, unresolved V genes explain less than half of the discrepancy, and the remainder lacks a known reason. Here the sample has roughly 52,000 clones; 90% to 95% occur a single time. The top ten clonotypes cover 2.4% of the sample. The sample consisted of blood. The receptor source for this set is a young man in good health.

A remark on this clone: An end of the junction does not agree with germline; a read error may underlie this. The chain carries TRBV6-1 and TRBJ1-1, with D unresolved. Germline CDR1 and CDR2: MNHNS and SASEGT. The length of the CDR3 is 11 residues. The CDR3 reads CASSDPGSAVF. The CDR3 nucleotides are TGTGCCAGCAGTGACCCTGGCTCGGCGGTCTTT.

The table lists this clone with a count of one. This rearrangement joins TRBV4-1 to TRBJ2-2, with D tentatively TRBD1 (6 bases). Germline V gene data show CDR1 as MGHRA and CDR2 as YSYEKL. The CDR3 is 14 residues long. V lost 4 bases and J 3 bases, leaving 9 bases between the germline ends. CDR3 loop: CASSRRGDTGELFF. CDR3 nucleotide sequence: TGCGCCAGCAGCCGCAGGGGAGACACCGGGGAGCTGTTTTTT.

The rearrangement uses TRBV27 and TRBJ2-1; possible D gene TRBD2, 6 bases. The CDR3 totals 13 residues. In germline, CDR1 is MNHEY, CDR2 SMNVEV (reference sequence). V was trimmed by 4 bases and J by 6 bases, leaving 10 bases between them. The CDR3, as DNA: TGTGCCAGCAGTTCAGGACTAACCAATGAGCAGTTCTTC. Its translation: CASSSGLTNEQFF.

This rearrangement joins TRBV11-1 to TRBJ2-7; 10 bases agree with TRBD1. Trimming cost V 5 bases and J 4 bases; bases outside gene matches: 11. This CDR3 is built from 16 residues. CDR1 and CDR2 (germline): SGHAT, FQDESV (reference sequence). In DNA, the CDR3 is TGTGCCAGCAGCATTGCCTTGACAGGGGGCGGGTACGAGCAGTACTTC. Its protein product is CASSIALTGGGYEQYF.

This chain uses TRBV6-5 with TRBJ2-2, with D perhaps matching TRBD1 (6 bases). The germline V gene encodes CDR1 MNHEY and CDR2 SVGAGI. The CDR3 runs 16 residues. V gave up 0 bases and J gave up 3 bases, with 11 bases separating them. The CDR3 DNA reads as TGTGCCAGCAGTTACTCGAACAGGGCAGACACCGGGGAGCTGTTTTTT. Its translation is CASSYSNRADTGELFF.

This sequence joins TRBV5-4 and TRBJ2-5; no reliable D call. Trimming shortened V by 1 base and J by 5 bases, and 12 bases separated the two germline ends. The CDR3 has 14 residues. The germline V gene has CDR1 SGHNT and CDR2 YYREEE (reference sequence). In DNA, the CDR3 is TGTGCCAGCAGCTTGAGTCTGACGGGCGAGACCCAGTACTTC. It codes for CASSLSLTGETQYF.

The rearrangement joins TRBV2 to TRBJ2-7; D is possibly TRBD2 (5 bases). The CDR3 runs 15 residues. Germline assignment: CDR1 SNHLY and CDR2 FYNNEI. V shed 3 bases and J shed 3 bases, with 15 bases lying between them. CDR3 sequence (DNA): TGTGCCAGCAGTGAGTTAGAGGGTGTATTCTACGAGCAGTACTTC. Translated, it gives CASSELEGVFYEQYF.

V is TRBV4-1 and J is TRBJ2-7; 9 bases agree with TRBD2. Germline CDR1 MGHRA, CDR2 YSYEKL. The V and J ends lost 0 bases and 3 bases, in that order; junction bases with no gene match: 12. The CDR3 runs to 18 residues. The DNA of the CDR3 is TGCGCCAGCAGCCAAGATCACCTCCGACTAGCGGAGAGCTACGAGCAGTACTTC. This encodes CASSQDHLRLAESYEQYF.

V usage is TRBV19 and J usage is TRBJ1-1; D is possibly TRBD1 (6 bases). This CDR3 region has 13 residues. V lost 8 bases and J lost 0, with 10 bases in between. Germline V gene data show CDR1 as LNHDA and CDR2 as SQIVND (reference sequence). In DNA form, the CDR3 reads TGTGCCAGTCGGGACACCCTGAACACTGAAGCTTTCTTT. This translates into CASRDTLNTEAFF. The complete variable domain, with remaining parts taken from reference TRBV19 and TRBJ1-1, reads DGGITQSPKYLFRKEGQNVTLSCEQNLNHDAMYWYRQDPGQGLRLIYYSQIVNDFQKGDIAEGYSVSREKKESFPLTVTSAQKNPTAFYLCASRDTLNTEAFFGQGTRLTVV.

The J gene is TRBJ2-5, the V gene TRBV9; the D gene is possibly TRBD1 (5 bases). Germline CDR1 is SGDLS and CDR2 is YYNGEE. V was cut by 4 bases and J by 1 base, with 14 bases left in between. The CDR3 is made up of 15 amino acids. The CDR3 region is CASSPQSGAQETQYF. CDR3 DNA: TGTGCCAGCAGCCCCCAAAGTGGGGCCCAAGAGACCCAGTACTTC.

J is TRBJ2-7 and V is TRBV25-1; D perhaps matches TRBD2 (6 bases). CDR1 is MGHDK, CDR2 SYGVNS, per germline. CDR3 length: 11 amino acids. Between the trimmed V and J ends, which lost 4 bases and 9 bases, there was a span of 10 bases. The CDR3 nucleotides read TGTGCCAGCAGTGTTGGGGGGAGGCAGTACTTC. Translated: CASSVGGRQYF.

This chain uses TRBV28 with TRBJ1-1, with 12 bases matching TRBD1. Germline loops: CDR1 MDHEN, CDR2 SYDVKM. The CDR3 contains 14 residues. Trimming took 7 bases from V and 10 from J; bases not matched to a gene: 10. DNA for the CDR3: TGTGCCAGCACACCGGGACAGGGGGCATTGGGAGCTTTCTTT. Its translation is CASTPGQGALGAFF.